The 20 T cell receptor beta chains given below trace back to one sample, sequenced in a study of glioma-infiltrating T cells after dendritic cell vaccination. Sequenced by immunoSEQ multiplex PCR; TCRdb stores in-frame clones only, minus some. The sample carries approximately 64,000 clones, more than 75% recorded once. The specimen comprised blood, sampled before dendritic cell vaccination. The source of these receptors is a human donor with glioblastoma.

This clone occurred a few times. The chain recombines TRBV5-1 with TRBJ2-1; D is possibly TRBD2 (5 bases). CDR1 and CDR2 (germline): SGHRS, YFSETQ. The V and J ends lost 1 base and 9 bases respectively, with 11 bases between them. The CDR3 has 13 residues. The CDR3 is CASSLTRTTEQFF. The CDR3 region has the DNA TGCGCCAGCAGCTTGACTAGGACCACTGAGCAGTTCTTC.

This chain uses TRBV28 with TRBJ1-2; D not certain. This CDR3 spans 13 amino acids. Trimming left V 3 bases short and J 4 bases short, with 9 bases between. Germline V gene sequence: CDR1 MDHEN, CDR2 SYDVKM. The CDR3 DNA is TGTGCCAGCAGTTTCAGGATGGGCTATGGCTACACCTTC. This encodes CASSFRMGYGYTF.

The chain couples TRBV5-1 to TRBJ2-7, with 11 bases identical to TRBD1. Losses at the gene ends were 1 base for V and 5 bases for J; bases not matched to a gene: 8. This CDR3 is 16 amino acids long. Germline V gene data show CDR1 as SGHRS and CDR2 as YFSETQ. CDR3 residues: CASSLWGGTGGDEQYF. The CDR3 nucleotides are TGCGCCAGCAGCTTGTGGGGCGGGACAGGGGGTGACGAGCAGTACTTC.

The chain combines TRBV15 with TRBJ2-5, with a possible D match to TRBD2 (5 bases). Per germline, CDR1 LNHNV and CDR2 YYDKDF (reference sequence). The CDR3 runs 16 residues. The ends were cut back, 1 base at V and 1 base at J, with 13 bases in the middle. The CDR3 sequence is CATSRGERPPQETQYF. CDR3 coding DNA: TGTGCCACCAGCAGAGGGGAGCGTCCCCCCCAAGAGACCCAGTACTTC.

The genes are TRBV28 and TRBJ1-4; D gene unclear. Trimming took off 8 bases at V and 4 bases at J, with 5 bases between the two ends. The germline CDR1 and CDR2 sequences are MDHEN and SYDVKM. The CDR3 is 11 residues long. CDR3 loop: CASGFNEKLFF. The CDR3 nucleotides read TGTGCCAGCGGCTTTAATGAAAAACTGTTTTTT.

The V call is TRBV6-5, the J call TRBJ2-7, with TRBD1 matching over 8 bases. The CDR3 sequence is 13 residues long. Trimming took 5 bases from V and 3 from J; bases not matched to a gene: 3. Germline loops: CDR1 MNHEY, CDR2 SVGAGI. The CDR3 sequence is CASSRGQGYEQYF. In DNA form, the CDR3 reads TGTGCCAGCAGTCGTGGACAGGGCTACGAGCAGTACTTC.

The V and J genes are TRBV29-1 and TRBJ1-1; D is uncertain. V was pared by 4 bases and J by 4 bases, with 10 bases between. Germline assignment: CDR1 SQVTM and CDR2 ANQGSEA. The CDR3 sequence is 12 residues long. The CDR3 here is CSVGELSTEAFF. For the CDR3, the DNA is TGCAGCGTTGGTGAGCTCTCCACTGAAGCTTTCTTT.

This clone occurred a few times. The chain carries TRBV19 and TRBJ2-2, with a tentative D call TRBD1 (6 bases). Germline V gives CDR1 LNHDA, CDR2 SQIVND (reference sequence). The CDR3 totals 17 residues. Trimming removed 8 bases from V and 0 bases from J, with 19 bases in between. This CDR3 is CASADIQGKTNTGELFF. CDR3 nucleotides: TGTGCCAGTGCCGACATACAGGGAAAGACGAACACCGGGGAGCTGTTTTTT.

This clone occurred many times. The chain recombines TRBV10-3 with TRBJ1-3; 7 bases line up with TRBD1. Germline V gene sequence: CDR1 ENHRY, CDR2 SYGVKD. CDR3 size: 15 residues. The trim removed 3 bases at V and 4 bases at J, leaving 6 bases unmatched. The CDR3 DNA sequence: TGTGCCATCAGTGAAGGACAGGTCGACGGAAACACCATATATTTT. Translating gives CAISEGQVDGNTIYF.

This CDR3 reads CASSLLNTGELFF. The CDR3 coding sequence is TGTGCCAGCAGCCTATTAAACACCGGGGAGCTGTTTTTT. J is TRBJ2-2 and V is TRBV28; D is uncertain. V dropped 6 bases and J dropped 2 bases, with 7 bases sitting between them. CDR1 MDHEN and CDR2 SYDVKM come from the germline V gene. The CDR3 covers 13 residues.

This rearrangement joins TRBV5-1 to TRBJ1-1; 7 bases are a match to TRBD1. Trimming at V came to 5 bases and at J to 1 base, leaving 5 bases not matched to a gene. Germline V gene sequence: CDR1 SGHRS, CDR2 YFSETQ. This CDR3 contains 14 residues. The CDR3 sequence is CASRRDSWNTEAFF. CDR3 sequence (DNA): TGCGCCAGCAGGAGGGACAGTTGGAACACTGAAGCTTTCTTT.

J is TRBJ1-2 and V is TRBV7-2; the match to TRBD1 covers 9 bases. The V and J ends lost 5 bases and 10 bases, in that order; junction bases with no gene match: 8. This CDR3 has 13 residues. Germline assignment: CDR1 SGHTA and CDR2 FQGNSA. CDR3 coding DNA: TGTGCCAGCAGCATTAGGGGACAGGGTGACTACACCTTC. Its translation is CASSIRGQGDYTF.

This rearrangement joins TRBV5-6 to TRBJ2-7; possible D gene TRBD2, 5 bases. V was cut by 2 bases and J by 3 bases, with 15 bases left in between. The CDR3 is 15 residues long. Germline CDR1 reads SGHDT; CDR2 reads YYEEEE. The CDR3 DNA is TGTGCCAGCAGCTTCCAGCGGAGCATGAACTACGAGCAGTACTTC. This sequence encodes CASSFQRSMNYEQYF. The entire variable domain, with the rest obtained from reference TRBV5-6 and TRBJ2-7, is as follows: DAGVTQSPTHLIKTRGQQVTLRCSPKSGHDTVSWYQQALGQGPQFIFQYYEEEERQRGNFPDRFSGHQFPNYSSELNVNALLLGDSALYLCASSFQRSMNYEQYFGPGTRLTVT.

The V gene is TRBV28, the J gene TRBJ2-7, with 9 positions matching TRBD1. This CDR3 spans 15 amino acids. V gave up 6 bases and J gave up 6 bases; unmatched junction bases: 12. Germline lookup yields CDR1 MDHEN and CDR2 SYDVKM. For the CDR3, the DNA is TGTGCCAGCAGCCCTCCGGGGACAGGGTTCTTCGAGCAGTACTTC. Translation gives CASSPPGTGFFEQYF.

The chain couples TRBV28 to TRBJ2-1; perhaps TRBD2 as D (6 bases). V was clipped by 7 bases and J by 5 bases, with 15 bases between them. Germline V gene sequence: CDR1 MDHEN, CDR2 SYDVKM. This CDR3 is built from 14 residues. DNA for the CDR3: TGTGCCAGCACTTTCGGAGGGCCTCACAATGAGCAGTTCTTC. Residues: CASTFGGPHNEQFF.

The chain couples TRBV4-1 to TRBJ1-2; TRBD1 aligns across 8 bases. Trimming removed 0 bases from V and 2 bases from J; junction bases left unmatched: 11. CDR1 and CDR2 from the germline V gene are MGHRA and YSYEKL. The CDR3 loop spans 18 amino acids. Here the CDR3 reads CASSQDPQGARRNYGYTF. The CDR3, as DNA: TGCGCCAGCAGCCAAGATCCCCAGGGGGCGCGCAGGAACTATGGCTACACCTTC.

V usage is TRBV7-2 and J usage is TRBJ2-2, with D tentatively TRBD1 (7 bases). In germline, CDR1 is SGHTA, CDR2 FQGNSA. CDR3 size: 15 residues. Deletions cut 1 base from V and 6 bases from J, with 12 bases between. The CDR3 coding sequence is TGTGCCAGCAGCTTAGTTGGCAGGGGGGCCGGGGAGCTGTTTTTT. Translation: CASSLVGRGAGELFF.

The gene calls are TRBV6-4 and TRBJ2-2; 7 bases are a match to TRBD1. The germline V gene has CDR1 MRHNA and CDR2 SNTAGT. V trimming: 4 bases; J trimming: 6 bases; junction bases outside the gene matches: 5. The CDR3 extends over 14 amino acids. CDR3 coding DNA: TGTGCCAGCAGTGGATCACAGGGGCCCGGGGAGCTGTTTTTT. Residues: CASSGSQGPGELFF.

V and J are TRBV2 and TRBJ2-7, with a weak D call TRBD1 (6 bases). CDR3 length: 16 residues. Trimming pared 7 bases from V and 1 base from J, leaving 20 bases between. Germline V gene sequence: CDR1 SNHLY, CDR2 FYNNEI. CDR3 in amino acids: CASMPRQVGRSYEQYF. CDR3 nucleotide sequence: TGTGCCAGCATGCCCAGACAGGTCGGTCGGTCCTACGAGCAGTACTTC.

J is TRBJ2-2 and V is TRBV15, with a possible D match to TRBD2 (6 bases). The V and J ends lost 1 base and 1 base respectively, with 10 bases between them. CDR1 and CDR2 from the germline V gene are LNHNV and YYDKDF (reference sequence). The CDR3 totals 16 residues. The CDR3 protein is CATSRALARNTGELFF. For the CDR3, the DNA is TGTGCCACCAGCAGAGCTCTAGCGAGGAACACCGGGGAGCTGTTTTTT.